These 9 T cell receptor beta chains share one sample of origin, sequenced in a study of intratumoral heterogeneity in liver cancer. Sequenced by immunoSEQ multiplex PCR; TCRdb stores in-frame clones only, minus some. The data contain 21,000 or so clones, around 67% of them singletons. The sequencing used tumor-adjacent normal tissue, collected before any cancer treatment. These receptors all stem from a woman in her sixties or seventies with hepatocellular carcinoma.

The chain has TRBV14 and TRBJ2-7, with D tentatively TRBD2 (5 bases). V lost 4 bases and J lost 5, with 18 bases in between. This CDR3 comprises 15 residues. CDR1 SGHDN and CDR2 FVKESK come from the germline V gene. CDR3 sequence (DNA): TGTGCCAGCAGCCCCCCAGACGGGGTCCGGCACGAGCAGTACTTC. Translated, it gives CASSPPDGVRHEQYF.

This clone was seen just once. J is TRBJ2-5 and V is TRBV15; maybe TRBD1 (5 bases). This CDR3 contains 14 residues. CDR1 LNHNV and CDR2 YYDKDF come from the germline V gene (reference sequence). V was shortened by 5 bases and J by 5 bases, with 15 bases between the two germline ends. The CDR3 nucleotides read TGTGCCACCAGCCATAGGATGACAGTCGAGACCCAGTACTTC. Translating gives CATSHRMTVETQYF.

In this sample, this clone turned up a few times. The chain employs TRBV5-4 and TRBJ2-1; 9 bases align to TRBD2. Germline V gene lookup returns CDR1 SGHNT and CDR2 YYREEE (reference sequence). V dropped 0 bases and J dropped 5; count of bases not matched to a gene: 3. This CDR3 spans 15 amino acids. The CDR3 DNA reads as TGTGCCAGCAGCTTGGTAGCGGGAGCCAACAATGAGCAGTTCTTC. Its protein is CASSLVAGANNEQFF.

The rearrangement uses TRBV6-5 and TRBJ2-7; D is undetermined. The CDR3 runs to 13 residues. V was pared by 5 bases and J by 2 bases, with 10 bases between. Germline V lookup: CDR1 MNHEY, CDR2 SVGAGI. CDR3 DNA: TGTGCCAGCAGTCCGCGTGGGCCCTACGAGCAGTACTTC. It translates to CASSPRGPYEQYF.

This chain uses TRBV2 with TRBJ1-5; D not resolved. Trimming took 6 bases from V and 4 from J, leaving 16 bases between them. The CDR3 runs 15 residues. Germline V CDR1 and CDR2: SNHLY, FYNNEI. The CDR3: CASSLLGQTNQPQHF. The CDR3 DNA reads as TGTGCCAGCAGCCTCCTAGGTCAAACAAATCAGCCCCAGCATTTT. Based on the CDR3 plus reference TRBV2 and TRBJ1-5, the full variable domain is EPEVTQTPSHQVTQMGQEVILRCVPISNHLYFYWYRQILGQKVEFLVSFYNNEISEKSEIFDDQFSVERPDGSNFTLKIRSTKLEDSAMYFCASSLLGQTNQPQHFGDGTRLSIL.

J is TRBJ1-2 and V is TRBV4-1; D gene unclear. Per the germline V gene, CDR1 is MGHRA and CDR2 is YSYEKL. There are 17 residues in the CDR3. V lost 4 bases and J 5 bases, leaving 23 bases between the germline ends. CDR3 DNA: TGCGCCAGCAGCCCTACTCCGGGTAGCCATTGGGAATATGGCTACACCTTC. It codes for CASSPTPGSHWEYGYTF.

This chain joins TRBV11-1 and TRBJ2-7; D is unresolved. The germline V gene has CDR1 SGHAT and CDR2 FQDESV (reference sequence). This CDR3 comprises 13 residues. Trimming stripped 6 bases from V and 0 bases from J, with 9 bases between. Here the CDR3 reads CASSGLVSYEQYF. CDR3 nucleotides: TGTGCCAGCAGTGGGCTAGTCTCCTACGAGCAGTACTTC. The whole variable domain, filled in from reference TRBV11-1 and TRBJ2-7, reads EAEVAQSPRYKITEKSQAVAFWCDPISGHATLYWYRQILGQGPELLVQFQDESVVDDSQLPKDRFSAERLKGVDSTLKIQPAELGDSAMYLCASSGLVSYEQYFGPGTRLTVT.

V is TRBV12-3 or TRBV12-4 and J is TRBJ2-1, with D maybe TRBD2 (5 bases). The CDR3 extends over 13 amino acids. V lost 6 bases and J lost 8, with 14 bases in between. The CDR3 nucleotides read TGTGCCAGCAGCCCCCTAGCATCCCATGAGCAGTTCTTC. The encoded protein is CASSPLASHEQFF.

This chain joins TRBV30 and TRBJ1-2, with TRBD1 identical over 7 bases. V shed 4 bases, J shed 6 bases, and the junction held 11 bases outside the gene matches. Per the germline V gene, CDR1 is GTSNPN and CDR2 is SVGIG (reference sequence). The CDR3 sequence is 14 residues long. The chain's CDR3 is CAWNLGQGVNGYTF. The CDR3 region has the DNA TGTGCCTGGAACTTGGGGCAGGGGGTAAATGGCTACACCTTC.